Each of the 10 T cell receptor beta chains below was sequenced from the same sample in a study of blood T cell repertoires in COVID-19. Generated by immunoSEQ multiplex PCR, the TCRdb table keeps only in-frame clones and is missing some. This sample yields about 250,000 clones, of which around 83% are seen a single time; roughly 8.6% belongs to the top ten. Specimen: peripheral blood. The source is a man aged 35-49 years with active or convalescent COVID-19.

A single count supports this clone. The chain couples TRBV12-1 to TRBJ2-2; the D call TRBD2 from the table was never checked on the DNA. TRBV12-1 is assigned pseudogene status. The CDR3 totals 15 residues. In DNA form, the CDR3 reads TGTGCCAGCAGCTCCGCGGCTACCGAGTCCCGGGAGCTGTTTTTT. This translates into CASSSAATESRELFF.

J is TRBJ1-2 and V is TRBV4-1, with D tentatively TRBD1 (5 bases). The CDR3 length is 16 residues. The V gene lost 4 bases and the J gene lost 1 base, with 16 bases spanning the gap. The V gene's germline CDR1 is MGHRA and CDR2 YSYEKL. In nucleotides, the CDR3 is TGCGCCAGCAGCCCCCGATGGGAGGGGCTTAACTATGGCTACACCTTC. As protein: CASSPRWEGLNYGYTF.

The chain uses TRBV25-1 and TRBJ1-1; D not certain. The CDR3 is made up of 14 amino acids. Looked up from germline, CDR1 is MGHDK and CDR2 is SYGVNS. Trimming removed 3 bases at V and 1 base at J, with 9 bases between. The chain's CDR3 is CASSEQTGNTEAFF. The CDR3 nucleotides are TGTGCCAGCAGTGAGCAGACTGGGAACACTGAAGCTTTCTTT. The complete variable domain, with remaining parts taken from reference TRBV25-1 and TRBJ1-1, reads EADIYQTPRYLVIGTGKKITLECSQTMGHDKMYWYQQDPGMELHLIHYSYGVNSTEKGDLSSESTVSRIRTEHFPLTLESARPSHTSQYLCASSEQTGNTEAFFGQGTRLTVV.

This chain links TRBV7-6 with TRBJ1-6; the D is unclear. V lost 9 bases and J lost 11, with 5 bases in between. CDR3 length: 9 residues. In germline, CDR1 is SGHVS, CDR2 FNYEAQ. The CDR3 region has the DNA TGTGCCAGTCGTCCACCCCTCCACTTT. Translation: CASRPPLHF.

The gene calls are TRBV7-8 and TRBJ1-2; weak D call: TRBD1 (5 bases). Between the trimmed V and J ends, which lost 5 bases and 2 bases, there was a span of 9 bases. Germline CDR1 reads SGHVS; CDR2 reads FQNEAQ. The CDR3 runs 13 residues. CDR3 in amino acids: CASSEQENYGYTF. In DNA, the CDR3 is TGTGCCAGCAGCGAACAGGAGAACTATGGCTACACCTTC.

CDR3 DNA sequence: TGTGCCAGTAGTCCCTACAGGGGCTATGGCTACACCTTC. This encodes CASSPYRGYGYTF. The chain carries TRBV19 and TRBJ1-2, with 7 bases that match TRBD1. The V gene end was trimmed by 5 bases and the J gene end by 4 bases; junction bases not matched to a gene: 4. CDR3 size: 13 residues. CDR1 LNHDA and CDR2 SQIVND come from the germline V gene (reference sequence).

Written as DNA, the CDR3 is TGTGCCAGCAGCCCAAGCCCGGGACAGGCCAACTACGAGCAGTACTTC. Translation: CASSPSPGQANYEQYF. The chain combines TRBV7-8 with TRBJ2-7, with 8 bases that match TRBD1. V lost 5 bases to trimming and J lost 3 bases; unmatched junction nucleotides: 12. CDR1 is SGHVS, CDR2 FQNEAQ, per germline. The CDR3 consists of 16 residues.

In DNA form, the CDR3 reads TGTGCCAGCAGCAATTCAGGGTACAATCAGCCCCAGCATTTT. Protein sequence: CASSNSGYNQPQHF. The V and J genes are TRBV5-6 and TRBJ1-5; possible D gene TRBD1, 5 bases. Germline assignment: CDR1 SGHDT and CDR2 YYEEEE. The CDR3 loop spans 14 amino acids. Trimming cost V 4 bases and J 3 bases, with 11 bases left between them.

The V gene is TRBV6-1, the J gene TRBJ1-4, with 9 bases lining up with TRBD1. Per germline, CDR1 MNHNS and CDR2 SASEGT. The CDR3 loop spans 16 amino acids. V shed 6 bases and J 5 bases; nucleotides not matched to a gene: 10. The CDR3 nucleotides read TGTGCCAGCAGAGAAACAGGGGGCGCGGGAAATGAAAAACTGTTTTTT. Translation: CASRETGGAGNEKLFF.

The chain has TRBV11-2 and TRBJ2-7; the match to TRBD2 covers 12 bases. Trimming took 2 bases from V and 2 from J; bases not matched to a gene: 7. CDR1 is SGHAT and CDR2 is FQNNGV in the germline V gene. The CDR3 covers 17 residues. The CDR3 region is CASSLTTSGGAAYEQYF. DNA for the CDR3: TGTGCCAGCAGCTTAACGACTAGCGGGGGTGCAGCCTACGAGCAGTACTTC.